What follows describes a single T cell receptor (beta chain). Sequenced patients had shown CD8+CD57+ cell expansion by flow cytometry. By the time of blood sampling, patients had still received no therapy. According to the study, genomic DNA was the template for TCR beta VDJ and CDR3 profiling. TCRdb redid the calling of the reads with MiXCR, one entry per CDR3 protein. The top ten clones hold approximately 42% of a sample with some 180,000 distinct CDR3 sequences, roughly 65% of them seen once. The entry originates in a study of CD8+CD57+ T cells in acquired aplastic anemia. Trimming cost V 5 bases and J 6 bases; bases outside gene matches: 14. Germline V CDR1 and CDR2: DFQATT, SNEGSKA (reference sequence). This CDR3 has 16 amino acids.

The rearrangement joins TRBV20-1 to TRBJ2-3; 10 bases map to TRBD1. This receptor was taken from a human donor with aplastic anemia. Sequenced: sorted CD4+, CD8+, or CD8+CD57+ T cells (not recorded which) from PBMCs. CDR3 protein: CSAEKPGTGDKDTQYF. In nucleotides, the CDR3 is TGCAGTGCTGAAAAACCGGGGACAGGGGACAAGGATACGCAGTATTTT.